In its sample, the clone carrying this T cell receptor beta chain was seen many times. The data are from a study of Graves' ophthalmopathy and Graves' hyperthyroidism. The sequenced template was RNA, covering the TCR beta CDR3 region. First-round RT-PCR with HTBI primers preceded a second-round multiplex PCR. TCRdb itself ran the multiplex PCR reads through MiXCR, one entry per CDR3 protein. The sample has about 500,000 distinct CDR3 sequences; under 15% are singletons. The ends lost 1 base at V and 3 bases at J; junction bases unmatched: 4. Germline loops: CDR1 SGHRS, CDR2 YFSETQ. This CDR3 has 15 amino acids.

This clonotype was obtained from a woman aged 25 to 39 with Graves' ophthalmopathy. The chain uses TRBV5-1 and TRBJ2-7, with 10 bases lining up with TRBD2. The sequenced sample consisted of blood. The CDR3 spells CASSLTLAGDYEQYF. The CDR3 region has the DNA TGCGCCAGCAGCTTGACCCTAGCGGGGGACTACGAGCAGTACTTC.